A selection of T cell receptor beta chains follows, all from one sample in a study of cytomegalovirus exposure and HLA in healthy donors. TCRdb keeps only in-frame clones here, not all; method: immunoSEQ multiplex PCR. This sample has roughly 160,000 clones, with 75% to 85% found just once. Sequencing was carried out using PBMCs. The receptors here all came from a man between 25 and 39 years old in good health and CMV-seronegative. The CDR3 runs from the conserved cysteine through the conserved F or W. The D gene is left open where the match is weak. The size of a clone is reported for some rows only, either as once, few or many, or as a class for expanded clones.

d_call clone_size j_call v_call cdr3_nt cdr3_aa
TRBD1 NA TRBJ2-7 TRBV30 TGTGCCTGGAGGCCGGACAGGGCCGTCTCCTACGAGCAGTACTTC CAWRPDRAVSYEQYF
TRBD1 NA TRBJ2-3 TRBV5-6 TGTGCCAGCAGCCTCAGGGGGCTCACAGATACGCAGTATTTT CASSLRGLTDTQYF
NA once TRBJ2-2 TRBV30 TGTGCCGGGGACTCGCTGCACCGGAACACCGGGGAGCTGTTTTTT CAGDSLHRNTGELFF
TRBD1 NA TRBJ1-2 TRBV5-1 TGCGCCAGCAGCCCAGAACAGGGGGCCCGAGGCTACACCTTC CASSPEQGARGYTF
TRBD1 NA TRBJ1-5 TRBV27 TGTGCCAGCAGTGGCCGGGACAGGGGGTTCGGTCAGCCCCAGCATTTT CASSGRDRGFGQPQHF
TRBD2 NA TRBJ2-3 TRBV28 TGTGCCAGCAGTCCCTATTGGGGTAGCGGGATCACAGATACGCAGTATTTT CASSPYWGSGITDTQYF
TRBD2 NA TRBJ2-2 TRBV27 TGTGCCAGCAGTTCCAGGGAGGGAGGCACCGGGGAGCTGTTTTTT CASSSREGGTGELFF
NA NA TRBJ2-4 TRBV28 TGTGCCAGCAGTCCCCGAGACATTCAGTACTTC CASSPRDIQYF
NA NA TRBJ1-1 TRBV27 TGTGCCAGCAGCCTAGTTGACAACACTGAAGCTTTCTTT CASSLVDNTEAFF
NA NA TRBJ1-2 TRBV4-3 TGCGCCAGCAGCCAAGATCAGGGGCACTCCACCTTC CASSQDQGHSTF
TRBD2 NA TRBJ2-2 TRBV5-1 TGCGCCAGCAGCTTGGGTGCTTCTAGCGGGAGAACCGGGGAGCTGTTTTTT CASSLGASSGRTGELFF
TRBD2 few TRBJ2-3 TRBV5-1 TGCGCCAGCAGCCCTGGGTCGAAGACGGGAGGGGGTACATATACGCAGTATTTT CASSPGSKTGGGTYTQYF
NA once TRBJ2-1 TRBV9 TGTGCCAGCAGCCCTCGCGGGACTTCCAACAATGAGCAGTTCTTC CASSPRGTSNNEQFF
TRBD2 NA TRBJ2-5 TRBV5-1 TGCGCCAGCAGCTTGTCGAGCATTGCTAGCGGGATGGAGACCCAGTACTTC CASSLSSIASGMETQYF
TRBD2 NA TRBJ2-1 TRBV30 TGTGCCTGGACAGGACTAGCGGAGTACAATGAGCAGTTCTTC CAWTGLAEYNEQFF
NA NA TRBJ1-2 TRBV5-4 TGTGCCAGCAGCTTGGAGGGGGTTAGAGGTGGCTACACCTTC CASSLEGVRGGYTF
NA NA TRBJ1-5 TRBV5-6 TGTGCCAGCAGCTTAGGCGGCGGGCAGCCCCAGCATTTT CASSLGGGQPQHF
NA once TRBJ2-7 TRBV30 TGTGCCGGGACTGACGACAGTTTTTCATCCTACGAGCAGTACTTC CAGTDDSFSSYEQYF
NA NA TRBJ1-2 TRBV25-1 TGTGCCAGCAGCTTCCTTGAGGGCTACACCTTC CASSFLEGYTF
TRBD1 NA TRBJ1-3 TRBV10-3 TGTGCCATCAGGGGACAGGGGATAAACGCCATATATTTT CAIRGQGINAIYF
TRBD1 NA TRBJ1-1 TRBV18 TGTGCCAGCTCCCTAGGACAGGAGAACACTGAAGCTTTCTTT CASSLGQENTEAFF